This entry describes one TCR beta chain. The entry originates in a study of blood T cell repertoires in COVID-19. In the original analysis: For nucleated cells, counts were estimated from reference gene primer amplification. Generated by immunoSEQ multiplex PCR, the TCRdb table keeps only in-frame clones and is missing some. The V and J calls and clone size are taken from that table; D and trimming were inferred from the DNA. This repertoire shows roughly 250,000 clones, about nine tenths found once; its top ten account for around 2%. In germline, CDR1 is SEHNR, CDR2 FQNEAQ (reference sequence). This CDR3 region has 15 residues. The V gene end was trimmed by 3 bases and the J gene end by 6 bases; junction bases not matched to a gene: 5. Participants' reported clinical history set cohort assignment.

This TCR was recovered from a young woman who had recovered from COVID-19. The sample consisted of PBMCs or T cells enriched from blood (not recorded which). This chain uses TRBV7-9 with TRBJ2-1; 10 nucleotides match TRBD2. The CDR3 protein is CASSFLAGVVNEQFF. CDR3 nucleotide sequence: TGTGCCAGCAGCTTCCTAGCGGGAGTTGTCAATGAGCAGTTCTTC.